This TCR beta chain was identified in a study of CD8 T cells in ankylosing spondylitis. In TCRdb, the 5' RACE reads were re-called with MiXCR into one record per CDR3 protein. The sample carries around 120,000 distinct CDR3 sequences, around 9.3% recorded once. Notes on the study in general: There was reportedly significant enrichment of clones that were disease-linked in matched ankylosing spondylitis synovial fluid.

This clonotype was observed at least ten times. Its specificity is not known. The CDR3 is made up of 14 amino acids. In germline, CDR1 is DFQATT, CDR2 SNEGSKA (reference sequence). Trimming shortened V by 1 base and J by 2 bases, and 11 bases separated the two germline ends. The rearrangement joins TRBV20-1 to TRBJ1-1; D remains unclear. This sequence originates from a male donor with ankylosing spondylitis or in good health (not recorded which). The material sequenced was blood, either unsorted or a sorted T cell fraction (not recorded which). This CDR3 is CSARAPRQNTEAFF. For the CDR3, the DNA is TGCAGTGCTAGAGCCCCCCGGCAAAACACTGAAGCTTTCTTT.